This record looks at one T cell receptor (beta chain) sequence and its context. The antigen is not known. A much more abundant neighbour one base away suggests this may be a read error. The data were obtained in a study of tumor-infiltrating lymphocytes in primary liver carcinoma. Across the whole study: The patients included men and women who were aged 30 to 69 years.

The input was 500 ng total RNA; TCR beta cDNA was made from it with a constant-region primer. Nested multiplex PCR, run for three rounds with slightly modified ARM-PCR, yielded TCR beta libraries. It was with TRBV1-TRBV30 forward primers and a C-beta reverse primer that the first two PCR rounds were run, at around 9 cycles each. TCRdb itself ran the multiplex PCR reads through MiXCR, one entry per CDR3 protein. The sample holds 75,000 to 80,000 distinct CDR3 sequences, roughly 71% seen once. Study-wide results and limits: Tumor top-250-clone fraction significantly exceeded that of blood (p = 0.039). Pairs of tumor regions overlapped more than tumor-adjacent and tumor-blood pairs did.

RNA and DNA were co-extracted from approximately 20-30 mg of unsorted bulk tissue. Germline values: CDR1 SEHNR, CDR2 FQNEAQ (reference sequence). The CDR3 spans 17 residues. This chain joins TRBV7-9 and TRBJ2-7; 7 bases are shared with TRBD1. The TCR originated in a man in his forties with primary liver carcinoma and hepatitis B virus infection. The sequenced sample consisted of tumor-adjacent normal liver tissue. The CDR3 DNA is TGTACCAGCAGCCTGGGGGTGGTGGGAGACAGGGACTACGAGCAGTACTTC. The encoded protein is CTSSLGVVGDRDYEQYF.